Listed here are 8 T cell receptor beta chains from one sample, sequenced in a study of cytomegalovirus exposure and HLA in healthy donors. PCR was performed using 60 Vbeta and 13 Jbeta primers. Sequencing used immunoSEQ multiplex PCR; TCRdb keeps in-frame clones, though not all of them. The data hold some 150,000 clones, with around 80% observed a single time. The specimen sequenced was PBMCs. The receptors were gathered from a man aged 35 to 55 in good health and CMV-seronegative.

The rearrangement links TRBV6-5 to TRBJ2-7, with D perhaps TRBD1 (5 bases). Germline V gives CDR1 MNHEY, CDR2 SVGAGI. The CDR3 spans 10 residues. This CDR3 reads CAVGHYEQYF. The CDR3 DNA reads as TGTGCGGTCGGACACTACGAGCAGTACTTC.

The rearrangement links TRBV5-4 to TRBJ2-3; D gene ambiguous. V lost 5 bases and J lost 0, with 10 bases in between. Germline lookup yields CDR1 SGHNT and CDR2 YYREEE (reference sequence). The CDR3 is made up of 14 amino acids. The CDR3 here is CASSLDGSTDTQYF. The CDR3 nucleotides are TGTGCCAGCAGTCTAGATGGTAGCACAGATACGCAGTATTTT. Based on the CDR3 plus reference TRBV5-4 and TRBJ2-3, the full variable domain is ETGVTQSPTHLIKTRGQQVTLRCSSQSGHNTVSWYQQALGQGPQFIFQYYREEENGRGNFPPRFSGLQFPNYSSELNVNALELDDSALYLCASSLDGSTDTQYFGPGTRLTVL.

In its sample, this clone was seen a few times. J is TRBJ1-1 and V is TRBV15; D perhaps matches TRBD1 (6 bases). V was shortened by 5 bases and J by 3 bases, with 10 bases between the two germline ends. This CDR3 is 13 amino acids long. Looked up from germline, CDR1 is LNHNV and CDR2 is YYDKDF (reference sequence). CDR3 bases: TGTGCCACCAGCGCCCACAGGGACACTGAAGCTTTCTTT. Translation gives CATSAHRDTEAFF.

This chain uses TRBV29-1 with TRBJ1-1; no clear D gene. The germline V gene encodes CDR1 SQVTM and CDR2 ANQGSEA. V gave up 4 bases and J gave up 0 bases, with 6 bases separating them. The CDR3 is 12 amino acids. The DNA for the CDR3 is TGCAGCGTTGTGACTGTGAACACTGAAGCTTTCTTT. Translating gives CSVVTVNTEAFF. Looking up the rest from reference TRBV29-1 and TRBJ1-1 gives the full variable domain: SAVISQKPSRDICQRGTSLTIQCQVDSQVTMMFWYRQQPGQSLTLIATANQGSEATYESGFVIDKFPISRPNLTFSTLTVSNMSPEDSSIYLCSVVTVNTEAFFGQGTRLTVV.

The chain carries TRBV2 and TRBJ1-6; maybe TRBD1 (5 bases). V lost 4 bases and J 10 bases, leaving 17 bases between the germline ends. Germline CDR1 and CDR2: SNHLY and FYNNEI. CDR3 size: 15 residues. CDR3 sequence: CASSVRDPSLSPLHF. CDR3 DNA: TGTGCCAGCAGTGTGCGGGACCCTTCCTTATCACCCCTCCACTTT.

This rearrangement joins TRBV5-6 to TRBJ1-5, with 8 bases identical to TRBD1. The CDR3 consists of 14 residues. J gave up 7 bases and V 2 bases, and 5 bases lay outside the gene matches. Germline CDR1 is SGHDT and CDR2 is YYEEEE. CDR3 sequence reads: CASSFSTGVQPQHF. In DNA, the CDR3 is TGTGCCAGCAGCTTTTCGACAGGGGTCCAGCCCCAGCATTTT.

The chain employs TRBV6-6 and TRBJ1-2; possible D gene TRBD1, 6 bases. Trimming cost V 6 bases and J 2 bases, with 10 bases left between them. The CDR3 length is 13 residues. CDR1 MNHNY and CDR2 SVGAGI come from the germline V gene (reference sequence). This CDR3 reads CASRPTGNYGYTF. DNA for the CDR3: TGTGCCAGCAGACCGACAGGCAACTATGGCTACACCTTC.

Only a few counts were recorded for this clone. This chain links TRBV4-1 with TRBJ2-7; 11 bases match TRBD1. Looked up from germline, CDR1 is MGHRA and CDR2 is YSYEKL. V gave up 5 bases and J gave up 2 bases; unmatched junction bases: 8. There are 16 residues in the CDR3. The CDR3 loop is CASSVWTGGQTYEQYF. DNA for the CDR3: TGCGCCAGCAGCGTCTGGACAGGGGGCCAGACCTACGAGCAGTACTTC.